These 11 T cell receptor beta chains came from one sample sequenced in a study of blood T cell repertoires in COVID-19. The assay was immunoSEQ multiplex PCR, and TCRdb's table has in-frame clones only and misses some. This sample has some 270,000 clones; around 93% occur once, and the top ten carry around 2.8%. The sample consisted of PBMCs or T cells enriched from blood (not recorded which). The receptors come from a man aged 35 to 55 who had been exposed to COVID-19.

The genes are TRBV20-1 and TRBJ1-4; no clear D. The CDR3 sequence is 15 residues long. Germline V lookup: CDR1 DFQATT, CDR2 SNEGSKA (reference sequence). The V end was cut by 3 bases, the J end by 4 bases, with 15 bases between. CDR3: CSASRWEAGNEKLFF. Here the CDR3 DNA reads TGCAGTGCTAGTAGATGGGAGGCAGGTAATGAAAAACTGTTTTTT.

The V call is TRBV30, the J call TRBJ2-5, with TRBD2 matching 10 bases. Germline V gives CDR1 GTSNPN, CDR2 SVGIG (reference sequence). This CDR3 is 15 amino acids long. Trimming cost V 0 bases and J 3 bases; bases outside gene matches: 4. The CDR3 here is CAWSVGLAGEETQYF. CDR3 DNA sequence: TGTGCCTGGAGTGTAGGGCTAGCGGGAGAAGAGACCCAGTACTTC.

This clone was seen just once. The V and J genes are TRBV7-9 and TRBJ1-4; tentative D call: TRBD1 (6 bases). V shed 4 bases and J shed 5 bases, with 11 bases lying between them. Germline V CDR1 and CDR2: SEHNR, FQNEAQ (reference sequence). This CDR3 is built from 14 residues. The CDR3 sequence: CASSSRQVNEKLFF. The CDR3 nucleotides are TGTGCCAGCAGCTCCAGACAGGTAAATGAAAAACTGTTTTTT.

This clone has just one count. This chain connects TRBV3-1 (or the pseudogene TRBV3-2) to TRBJ2-7; the D gene is possibly TRBD1 (5 bases). From germline, CDR1 is LGHDT and CDR2 YNNKEL (reference sequence). The CDR3 is made up of 14 amino acids. The V end was cut by 2 bases, the J end by 6 bases, with 14 bases between. CDR3 residues: CASSQRQGTGEQYF. The CDR3 region has the DNA TGTGCCAGCAGCCAAAGGCAGGGTACCGGCGAGCAGTACTTC.

Concerning this clone: The junction and the germline gene differ at one end; a read error may be behind it. V is TRBV2 and J is TRBJ1-2; 8 nucleotides match TRBD1. Germline CDR1 SNHLY, CDR2 FYNNEI. The CDR3 spans 15 residues. The CDR3 DNA follows: TGTGCCAGCAGGGAAGACAGGGGACCCCACTATGGCTACACCTTC. It yields the protein CASREDRGPHYGYTF.

This rearrangement joins TRBV29-1 to TRBJ2-2; D remains ambiguous. V dropped 8 bases and J dropped 0 bases, with 7 bases sitting between them. Looked up from germline, CDR1 is SQVTM and CDR2 is ANQGSEA. This CDR3 region has 12 residues. The CDR3 loop reads CSSSANTGELFF. The DNA for the CDR3 is TGCAGCTCCTCAGCGAACACCGGGGAGCTGTTTTTT.

The CDR3 protein is CSFVTDSGVLGYTF. For the CDR3, the DNA is TGCAGCTTTGTCACGGACAGTGGAGTTCTGGGCTACACCTTC. The chain uses TRBV29-1 and TRBJ1-2, with a weak D call TRBD1 (6 bases). The germline V gene has CDR1 SQVTM and CDR2 ANQGSEA. The V end was cut by 8 bases, the J end by 8 bases, with 24 bases between. The CDR3 loop spans 14 amino acids.

The chain recombines TRBV29-1 with TRBJ1-1; 7 nucleotides agree with TRBD1. The CDR3 loop spans 15 amino acids. Germline values: CDR1 SQVTM, CDR2 ANQGSEA. V lost 0 bases, J lost 1 base, and 5 bases stayed unmatched. The CDR3 reads CSVEDGTVWNTEAFF. The CDR3 DNA sequence: TGCAGCGTTGAAGATGGGACAGTATGGAACACTGAAGCTTTCTTT.

The chain recombines TRBV7-9 with TRBJ1-1; D not certain. Germline V gives CDR1 SEHNR, CDR2 FQNEAQ (reference sequence). The CDR3 sequence is 13 residues long. Trimming removed 3 bases at V and 2 bases at J, with 7 bases between. DNA of the CDR3: TGTGCCAGCAGCTTCCGCGTAAACACTGAAGCTTTCTTT. Its translation: CASSFRVNTEAFF.

The CDR3 is CASSWSSGRGSEQYF. In nucleotides, the CDR3 is TGTGCCAGCAGTTGGTCGAGCGGGAGAGGATCCGAGCAGTACTTC. The chain carries TRBV27 and TRBJ2-7, with TRBD2 matching 8 bases. Germline loops: CDR1 MNHEY, CDR2 SMNVEV (reference sequence). The CDR3 is 15 residues long. The V gene end was trimmed by 4 bases and the J gene end by 6 bases; junction bases not matched to a gene: 11.

The rearrangement uses TRBV5-6 and TRBJ1-6, with 9 bases lining up with TRBD1. The CDR3 is made up of 15 amino acids. In germline, CDR1 is SGHDT, CDR2 YYEEEE. The V gene end was trimmed by 4 bases and the J gene end by 10 bases; junction bases not matched to a gene: 9. This chain's CDR3 is CASSTGTGPASPLHF. DNA for the CDR3: TGTGCCAGCAGCACAGGGACAGGGCCGGCCTCACCCCTCCACTTT. Variable domain in full (rest from reference TRBV5-6 and TRBJ1-6): DAGVTQSPTHLIKTRGQQVTLRCSPKSGHDTVSWYQQALGQGPQFIFQYYEEEERQRGNFPDRFSGHQFPNYSSELNVNALLLGDSALYLCASSTGTGPASPLHFGNGTRLTVT.